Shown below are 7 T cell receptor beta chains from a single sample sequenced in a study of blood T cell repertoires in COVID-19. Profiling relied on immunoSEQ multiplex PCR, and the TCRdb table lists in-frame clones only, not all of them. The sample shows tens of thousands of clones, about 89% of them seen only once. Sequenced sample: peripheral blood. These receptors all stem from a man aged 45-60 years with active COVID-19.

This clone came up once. In DNA form, the CDR3 reads TGTGCCAGCAGATGGTCAGGGGCCAACGAGCAGTACTTC. It yields the protein CASRWSGANEQYF. This rearrangement joins TRBV6-5 to TRBJ2-7; tentative D call: TRBD1 (6 bases). The CDR3 consists of 13 residues. Trimming pared 6 bases from V and 5 bases from J, leaving 14 bases between. Per the germline V gene, CDR1 is MNHEY and CDR2 is SVGAGI.

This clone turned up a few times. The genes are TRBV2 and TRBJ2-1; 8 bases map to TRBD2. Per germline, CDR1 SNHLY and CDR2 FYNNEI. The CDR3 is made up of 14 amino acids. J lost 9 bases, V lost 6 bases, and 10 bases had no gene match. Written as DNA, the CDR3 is TGTGCCAGCAGAGCCTTAGCGGGAAGGCGTGAGCAGTTCTTC. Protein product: CASRALAGRREQFF. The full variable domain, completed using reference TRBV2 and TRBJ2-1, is EPEVTQTPSHQVTQMGQEVILRCVPISNHLYFYWYRQILGQKVEFLVSFYNNEISEKSEIFDDQFSVERPDGSNFTLKIRSTKLEDSAMYFCASRALAGRREQFFGPGTRLTVL.

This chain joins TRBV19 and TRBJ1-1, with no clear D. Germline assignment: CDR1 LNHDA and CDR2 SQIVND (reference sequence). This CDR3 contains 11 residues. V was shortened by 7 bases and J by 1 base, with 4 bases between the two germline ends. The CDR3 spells CASTWNTEAFF. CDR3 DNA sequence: TGTGCCAGTACATGGAACACTGAAGCTTTCTTT.

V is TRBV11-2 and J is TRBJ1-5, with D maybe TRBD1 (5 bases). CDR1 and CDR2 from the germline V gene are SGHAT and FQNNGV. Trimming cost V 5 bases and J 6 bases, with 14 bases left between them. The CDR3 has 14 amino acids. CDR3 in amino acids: CASSTDRFGQPQHF. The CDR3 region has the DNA TGTGCCAGCAGCACTGACAGATTCGGTCAGCCCCAGCATTTT.

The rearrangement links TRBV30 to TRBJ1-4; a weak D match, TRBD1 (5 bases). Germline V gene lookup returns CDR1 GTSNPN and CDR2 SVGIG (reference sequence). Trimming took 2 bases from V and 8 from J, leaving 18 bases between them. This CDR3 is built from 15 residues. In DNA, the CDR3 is TGTGCCTGGAGTTTCCCGGGGGGGGGAATGGAAAAACTGTTTTTT. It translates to CAWSFPGGGMEKLFF.

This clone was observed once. The CDR3 nucleotides are TGCAGCGCCCTGACTAGCGGGACCTACGAGCAGTACTTC. Its protein is CSALTSGTYEQYF. J is TRBJ2-7 and V is TRBV29-1; TRBD2 matches at 11 bases. V trimming: 7 bases; J trimming: 2 bases; junction bases outside the gene matches: 4. The CDR3 sequence is 13 residues long. Germline V lookup: CDR1 SQVTM, CDR2 ANQGSEA.

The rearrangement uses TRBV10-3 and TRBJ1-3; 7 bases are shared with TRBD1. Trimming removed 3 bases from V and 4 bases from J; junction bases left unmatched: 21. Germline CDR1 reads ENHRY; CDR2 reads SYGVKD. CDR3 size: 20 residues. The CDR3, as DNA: TGTGCCATCAGTGAAAATCCGGGACAGAGATCCCGGGGAAGCGGAAACACCATATATTTT. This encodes CAISENPGQRSRGSGNTIYF.